The 11 T cell receptor beta chains presented below share a single source sample, sequenced in a study of Ad26.COV2.S vaccination and SARS-CoV-2 variants. The treatment: roughly 18 received Ad26.COV2.S at low or high dose, single or two shots; about 5 received placebo; per-sample allocation not given. Material that was analyzed had been drawn on day 63 after the first vaccine or placebo injection. Clones were sequenced by immunoSEQ multiplex PCR, and TCRdb holds only the in-frame ones, with some missing. This table has about 460,000 clones, 89% appearing once. Sequenced here: peripheral blood, sampled in a trial of Ad26.COV2.S vaccine versus placebo. Receptors originate from a person between 18 and 59 years old who received the Ad26.COV2.S COVID-19 vaccine or a placebo.

The V and J genes are TRBV30 and TRBJ2-1; possible D gene TRBD2, 6 bases. There are 13 residues in the CDR3. The V and J ends lost 2 bases and 4 bases respectively, with 9 bases between them. Looked up from germline, CDR1 is GTSNPN and CDR2 is SVGIG (reference sequence). The DNA for the CDR3 is TGTGCCTGGAGTTCGGGAGAGTACAATGAGCAGTTCTTC. Its protein product is CAWSSGEYNEQFF.

CDR3 nucleotides: TGTGCCAGCTCACCATCTTTACTAGCGTCCACAGATACGCAGTATTTT. Translating gives CASSPSLLASTDTQYF. The V gene is TRBV18, the J gene TRBJ2-3, with 7 bases identical to TRBD2. V was clipped by 2 bases and J by 2 bases; unmatched bases: 7. The CDR3 has 16 amino acids. In germline, CDR1 is KGHSH, CDR2 LQKENI. Together with reference TRBV18 and TRBJ2-3, the CDR3 gives the full variable domain: NAGVMQNPRHLVRRRGQEARLRCSPMKGHSHVYWYRQLPEEGLKFMVYLQKENIIDESGMPKERFSAEFPKEGPSILRIQQVVRGDSAAYFCASSPSLLASTDTQYFGPGTRLTVL.

The chain employs TRBV11-1 and TRBJ2-3; 8 nucleotides line up with TRBD2. V was pared by 3 bases and J by 4 bases, with 6 bases of the junction left unmatched. CDR1 is SGHAT, CDR2 FQDESV, per germline (reference sequence). The CDR3 has 15 amino acids. The chain's CDR3 is CASSLGLVSPDTQYF. The CDR3 nucleotides read TGTGCCAGCAGCTTGGGACTAGTAAGTCCAGATACGCAGTATTTT.

This clone has a handful of counts. The chain joins TRBV28 to TRBJ2-7; 9 positions match TRBD2. The CDR3 totals 15 residues. J lost 0 bases, V lost 10 bases, and 10 bases had no gene match. From germline, CDR1 is MDHEN and CDR2 SYDVKM. The CDR3 region has the DNA TGTGCCACCACCACCGGGGGACTAGCCTCCTACGAGCAGTACTTC. This encodes CATTTGGLASYEQYF.

This chain links TRBV9 with TRBJ2-2; D possibly matches TRBD1 or TRBD2 (6 bases each). Germline V CDR1 and CDR2: SGDLS, YYNGEE. This CDR3 region has 17 residues. V shed 3 bases and J shed 2 bases, with 17 bases lying between them. The CDR3 DNA reads TGTGCCAGCAGCGCGCCAAAGAGGGGGGTTAACACCGGGGAGCTGTTTTTT. Translation: CASSAPKRGVNTGELFF.

The CDR3 nucleotides are TGTGCCAGCAGCCCTCTAAGATCGAACACTGAAGCTTTCTTT. This gives the protein CASSPLRSNTEAFF. The V gene is TRBV6-4, the J gene TRBJ1-1, with unresolved D. The CDR3 spans 14 residues. V was cut by 6 bases and J by 1 base, with 12 bases left in between. CDR1 and CDR2 from the germline V gene are MRHNA and SNTAGT.

The chain is built from TRBV18 and TRBJ1-1; TRBD1 aligns across 12 bases. Germline V gene lookup returns CDR1 KGHSH and CDR2 LQKENI. The CDR3 contains 12 residues. The J segment lost 11 bases and the V segment lost 9 bases, leaving 7 bases of the junction unmatched. The CDR3 is CASIGTGGYAFF. Written as DNA, the CDR3 is TGTGCCAGTATCGGGACAGGGGGCTATGCTTTCTTT. Supplemented by reference TRBV18 and TRBJ1-1, the full variable domain reads NAGVMQNPRHLVRRRGQEARLRCSPMKGHSHVYWYRQLPEEGLKFMVYLQKENIIDESGMPKERFSAEFPKEGPSILRIQQVVRGDSAAYFCASIGTGGYAFFGQGTRLTVV.

This chain links TRBV10-3 with TRBJ1-1; 7 bases fit TRBD1. V dropped 8 bases and J dropped 1; count of bases not matched to a gene: 16. CDR3 length equals 17 residues. Germline V gene data show CDR1 as ENHRY and CDR2 as SYGVKD. DNA for the CDR3: TGTGCCATCTCGGGTTCCCCCCCGGGACAGAAGAACACTGAAGCTTTCTTT. Residues: CAISGSPPGQKNTEAFF.

The chain uses TRBV9 and TRBJ2-7; D call uncertain. This CDR3 is built from 13 residues. Germline CDR1 SGDLS, CDR2 YYNGEE. V lost 4 bases to trimming and J lost 3 bases, with 11 bases between them. The CDR3 region is CASSHLDGYEQYF. The DNA of the CDR3 is TGTGCCAGCAGCCACCTGGACGGCTACGAGCAGTACTTC. Full variable domain (outside the CDR3, taken from reference TRBV9 and TRBJ2-7): DSGVTQTPKHLITATGQRVTLRCSPRSGDLSVYWYQQSLDQGLQFLIQYYNGEERAKGNILERFSAQQFPDLHSELNLSSLELGDSALYFCASSHLDGYEQYFGPGTRLTVT.

The chain joins TRBV15 to TRBJ1-1; possibly TRBD1 for D (6 bases). V was shortened by 4 bases and J by 4 bases, with 31 bases between the two germline ends. Germline CDR1 reads LNHNV; CDR2 reads YYDKDF (reference sequence). This CDR3 has 20 amino acids. The CDR3 nucleotides are TGTGCCACCAGCATGGATTGGGGGCCCAGGGGTCGGGGTAGGGGCACTGAAGCTTTCTTT. Translating gives CATSMDWGPRGRGRGTEAFF.

This clone has only one observation. The V gene is TRBV5-5, the J gene TRBJ1-5, with 9 positions matching TRBD1. The CDR3 loop spans 17 amino acids. The V segment lost 4 bases and the J segment 4 bases; nucleotides outside the gene matches: 12. Germline assignment: CDR1 SGHKS and CDR2 YYEKEE (reference sequence). The CDR3 here is CASSLRDRATGNQPQHF. CDR3 DNA: TGTGCCAGCAGCCTACGGGACAGGGCGACCGGAAATCAGCCCCAGCATTTT.